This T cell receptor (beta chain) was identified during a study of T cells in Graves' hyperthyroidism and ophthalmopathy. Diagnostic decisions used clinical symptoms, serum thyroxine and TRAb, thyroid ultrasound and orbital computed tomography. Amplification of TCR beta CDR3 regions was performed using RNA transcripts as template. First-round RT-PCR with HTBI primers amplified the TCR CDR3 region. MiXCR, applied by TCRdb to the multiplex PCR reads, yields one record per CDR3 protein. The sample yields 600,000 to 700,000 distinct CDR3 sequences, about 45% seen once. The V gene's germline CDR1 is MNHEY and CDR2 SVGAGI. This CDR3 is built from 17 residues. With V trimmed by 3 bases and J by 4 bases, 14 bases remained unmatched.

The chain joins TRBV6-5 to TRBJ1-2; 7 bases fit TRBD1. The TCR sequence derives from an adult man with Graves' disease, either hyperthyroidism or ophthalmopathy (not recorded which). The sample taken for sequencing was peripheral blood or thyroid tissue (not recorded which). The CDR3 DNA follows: TGTGCCAGCAGTTATTCGGGTTTCAGGGGGACATCCTATGGCTACACCTTC. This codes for CASSYSGFRGTSYGYTF.